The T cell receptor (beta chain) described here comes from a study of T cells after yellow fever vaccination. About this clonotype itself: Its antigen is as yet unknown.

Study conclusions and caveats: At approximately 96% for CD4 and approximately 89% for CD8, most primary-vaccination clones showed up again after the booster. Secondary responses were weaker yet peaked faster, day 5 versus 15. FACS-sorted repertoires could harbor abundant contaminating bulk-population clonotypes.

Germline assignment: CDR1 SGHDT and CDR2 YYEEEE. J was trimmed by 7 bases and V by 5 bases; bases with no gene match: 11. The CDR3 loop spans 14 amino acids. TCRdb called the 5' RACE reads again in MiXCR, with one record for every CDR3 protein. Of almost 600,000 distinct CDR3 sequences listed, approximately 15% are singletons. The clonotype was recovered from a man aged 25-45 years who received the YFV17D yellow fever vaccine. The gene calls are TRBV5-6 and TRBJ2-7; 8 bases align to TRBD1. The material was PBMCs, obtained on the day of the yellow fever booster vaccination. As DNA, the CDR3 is TGTGCCAGCAGTGACAGGGGTTCCCTCCTGGAGCAGTACTTC. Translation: CASSDRGSLLEQYF.